The 14 T cell receptor beta chains below were found in one sample sequenced in a study of T cell repertoires in cytomegalovirus infection. Each CDR3 protein gets one entry after TCRdb re-called the reads with MiXCR. Among almost 550,000 distinct CDR3 sequences listed, 15% to 20% were seen once. Sequenced input: CD8+ T cells from PBMCs. The receptor set was obtained from a human donor in good health (CMV status not recorded). Some clones in this sample may be carry-over from other donors' samples.

This clonotype was seen ten or more times. The chain has TRBV19 and TRBJ1-5, with TRBD1 identical over 7 bases. The CDR3 contains 14 residues. Germline V gene data show CDR1 as LNHDA and CDR2 as SQIVND (reference sequence). With 4 bases clipped from V and 3 bases from J, the junction kept 3 bases outside the gene matches. CDR3 DNA: TGTGCCAGTAGTACCGGGACAGTCAATCAGCCCCAGCATTTT. Its protein is CASSTGTVNQPQHF.

This rearrangement joins TRBV5-4 to TRBJ1-1; 7 bases align to TRBD1. Trimming removed 7 bases from V and 4 bases from J; junction bases left unmatched: 13. This CDR3 spans 15 amino acids. CDR1 is SGHNT and CDR2 is YYREEE in the germline V gene (reference sequence). The CDR3 region is CASRPATGTFTEAFF. The CDR3 DNA sequence: TGTGCCAGCCGACCCGCGACAGGGACTTTCACTGAAGCTTTCTTT.

Ten or more counts support this clonotype. This chain connects TRBV6-6 to TRBJ2-5; D is unresolved. This CDR3 comprises 13 residues. Germline V gene sequence: CDR1 MNHNY, CDR2 SVGAGI (reference sequence). V lost 2 bases to trimming and J lost 9 bases, with 13 bases between them. The chain's CDR3 is CASSYTHIWAQYF. The CDR3 DNA sequence: TGTGCCAGCAGTTACACCCATATTTGGGCCCAGTACTTC.

This chain uses TRBV12-5 with TRBJ1-1, with a weak D call TRBD1 (6 bases). Trimming removed 6 bases from V and 3 bases from J, with 17 bases in between. The CDR3 has 15 amino acids. In germline, CDR1 is LGHNT, CDR2 FRNRAP. DNA for the CDR3: TGTGCTAGTGGCTACGGAGGGGGGGTGGACACTGAAGCTTTCTTT. Residues: CASGYGGGVDTEAFF.

The rearrangement uses TRBV2 and TRBJ2-7; tentatively, D is TRBD2 (5 bases). The CDR3 covers 13 residues. Trimming took off 8 bases at V and 3 bases at J, with 14 bases between the two ends. Looked up from germline, CDR1 is SNHLY and CDR2 is FYNNEI. The chain's CDR3 is CASRRAGGYEQYF. CDR3 in DNA: TGTGCCAGCCGGCGGGCAGGAGGCTACGAGCAGTACTTC.

This clonotype has ten or more counts. V and J are TRBV7-2 and TRBJ2-1; unclear D gene. Deletions cut 5 bases from V and 0 bases from J, with 11 bases between. Germline V gives CDR1 SGHTA, CDR2 FQGNSA. The CDR3 is 15 residues long. CDR3 bases: TGTGCCAGCAGCCCGACACCGAGCTCCTACAATGAGCAGTTCTTC. This translates into CASSPTPSSYNEQFF.

This clonotype was recorded only once. A read error is possible here, since a much larger clone lies one base away. This rearrangement joins TRBV27 to TRBJ2-2; 11 nucleotides agree with TRBD1. The germline CDR1 and CDR2 sequences are MNHEY and SMNVEV (reference sequence). This CDR3 has 17 residues. Losses at the gene ends were 9 bases for V and 5 bases for J; bases not matched to a gene: 14. CDR3 protein: CARSKPRDRGVTGELFF. DNA for the CDR3: TGTGCCAGAAGTAAACCCCGGGACAGGGGGGTAACCGGGGAGCTGTTTTTT.

This clonotype was counted many times. CDR3: CASSFSSPEAFF. The CDR3 DNA sequence: TGTGCCAGCAGTTTTAGCAGCCCCGAAGCTTTCTTT. The chain uses TRBV28 and TRBJ1-1; D not resolved. The CDR3 runs to 12 residues. Per germline, CDR1 MDHEN and CDR2 SYDVKM. The germline V and J ends were trimmed by 3 bases and 8 bases, with 10 bases remaining between them.

J is TRBJ1-2 and V is TRBV15; TRBD1 matches 7 bases. Per germline, CDR1 LNHNV and CDR2 YYDKDF (reference sequence). CDR3 length: 16 residues. J lost 4 bases, V lost 4 bases, and 12 bases had no gene match. The CDR3 region is CATSTTRGPGGYGYTF. CDR3 nucleotides: TGTGCCACCAGCACGACAAGGGGGCCGGGGGGCTATGGCTACACCTTC.

This chain uses TRBV14 with TRBJ2-7, with 9 bases identical to TRBD2. The CDR3 loop spans 15 amino acids. V shed 4 bases, J shed 3 bases, and the junction held 7 bases outside the gene matches. CDR1 is SGHDN and CDR2 is FVKESK in the germline V gene. CDR3 in DNA: TGTGCCAGCAGCCTTAGCGGGAGCTTCCACTACGAGCAGTACTTC. Protein product: CASSLSGSFHYEQYF.

This clonotype has only a few counts. V is TRBV5-6 and J is TRBJ2-5, with a weak D call TRBD1 (5 bases). Germline CDR1 reads SGHDT; CDR2 reads YYEEEE. The length of the CDR3 is 14 residues. Trimming took off 4 bases at V and 0 bases at J, with 10 bases between the two ends. CDR3 coding DNA: TGTGCCAGCAGCCAAAAGGACAACCAAGAGACCCAGTACTTC. It specifies CASSQKDNQETQYF.

A few counts support this clonotype. The chain joins TRBV7-9 to TRBJ1-5, with D perhaps TRBD1 (6 bases). V lost 6 bases, J lost 4 bases, and 13 bases lay in between. The CDR3 covers 14 residues. Germline CDR1 and CDR2: SEHNR and FQNEAQ (reference sequence). CDR3 DNA sequence: TGTGCCAGCAGTACAAATACAGGGAATCAGCCCCAGCATTTT. It yields the protein CASSTNTGNQPQHF.

This clonotype was recorded at least ten times. This chain links TRBV7-9 with TRBJ2-7; D is unresolved. Trimming cost V 2 bases and J 6 bases, with 5 bases left between them. CDR1 SEHNR and CDR2 FQNEAQ come from the germline V gene (reference sequence). The CDR3 is 11 residues long. The CDR3 spells CASSLKVEQYF. The CDR3 DNA reads as TGTGCCAGCAGCTTAAAAGTCGAGCAGTACTTC. Using reference TRBV7-9 and TRBJ2-7 for the parts outside the CDR3, the full variable domain is DTGVSQNPRHKITKRGQNVTFRCDPISEHNRLYWYRQTLGQGPEFLTYFQNEAQLEKSRLLSDRFSAERPKGSFSTLEIQRTEQGDSAMYLCASSLKVEQYFGPGTRLTVT.

This clonotype was detected ten times or more. The chain links TRBV7-8 to TRBJ2-5, with D unclear. The CDR3 has 13 residues. The germline CDR1 and CDR2 sequences are SGHVS and FQNEAQ. The V end lost 3 bases, the J end lost 0 bases, and 5 bases lay between the germline ends. The CDR3: CASSLSDQETQYF. The CDR3 DNA follows: TGTGCCAGCAGCTTGTCGGACCAAGAGACCCAGTACTTC. Full variable domain (remainder filled in from reference TRBV7-8 and TRBJ2-5): GAGVSQSPRYKVAKRGQDVALRCDPISGHVSLFWYQQALGQGPEFLTYFQNEAQLDKSGLPSDRFFAERPEGSVSTLKIQRTQQEDSAVYLCASSLSDQETQYFGPGTRLLVL.